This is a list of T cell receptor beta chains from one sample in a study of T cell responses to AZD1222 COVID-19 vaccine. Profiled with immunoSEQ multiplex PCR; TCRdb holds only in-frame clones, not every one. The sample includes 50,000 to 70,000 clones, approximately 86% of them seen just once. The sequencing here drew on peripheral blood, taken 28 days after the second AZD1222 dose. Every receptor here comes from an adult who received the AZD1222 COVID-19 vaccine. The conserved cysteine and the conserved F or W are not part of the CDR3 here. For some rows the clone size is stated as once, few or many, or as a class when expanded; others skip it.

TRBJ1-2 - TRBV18 ASSPYIAGGSNYGYT
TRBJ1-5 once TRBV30 AWDEGSGPNQPQH
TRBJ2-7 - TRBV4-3 ASSQDFWTGDFSYEQY
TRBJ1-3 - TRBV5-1 ASSRNLRPDSGNTIY
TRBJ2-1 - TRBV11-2 ASSLDLQGPKDEQF
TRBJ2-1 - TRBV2 ASSEAPSHYNEQF
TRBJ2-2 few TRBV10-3 AIRTGGTTGELF
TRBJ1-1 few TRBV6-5 ASSYEGYTEAF
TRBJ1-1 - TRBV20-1 SASRMTGRNTEAF
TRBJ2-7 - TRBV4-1 ASSQDWTGQGEQY
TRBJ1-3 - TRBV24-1 ATSDLGQTRRPGNTIY
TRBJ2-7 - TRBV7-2 ASSLAASVHGEQY
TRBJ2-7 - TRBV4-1 ASSQVARLRYEQY
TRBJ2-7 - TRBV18 ASSPVGQVSSYEQY
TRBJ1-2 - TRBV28 ASSYRYRNYGYT
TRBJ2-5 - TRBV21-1 ASSEPISDRKNEETQY
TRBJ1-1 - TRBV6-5 ASRQGMFRNTEAF
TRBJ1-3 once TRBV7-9 ASRDHGVISGNTIY
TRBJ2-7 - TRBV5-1 ASSSGDRTYSYEQY
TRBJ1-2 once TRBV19 ASSIWPKEDYT
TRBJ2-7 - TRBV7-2 ASSTYGRDREQY
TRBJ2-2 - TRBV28 ASSLSVGELF
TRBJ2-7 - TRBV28 ASSLVGTGLGVQY
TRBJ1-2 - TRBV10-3 AISGGDRSNYGYT
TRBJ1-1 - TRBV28 ASSLSVGMATEAF
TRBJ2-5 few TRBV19 ASSMTSGSLETQY
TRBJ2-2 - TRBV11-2 ASSGMTGGSGELF
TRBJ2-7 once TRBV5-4 ASSTPDRSYEQY
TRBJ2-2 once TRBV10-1 ARVPGQGETGELF
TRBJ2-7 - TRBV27 ASSLGHFYEQY